These 25 T cell receptor beta chains were sequenced from one sample in a study of T cell repertoires in cytomegalovirus infection. TCRdb re-called the reads through MiXCR, storing one row per CDR3 protein. The sample lists about 460,000 distinct CDR3 sequences, approximately 10% seen once, with about 10% in the top ten. Sequencing was carried out using PBMCs. Receptors were obtained from a human donor in good health (CMV status not recorded). Some clones in this sample may be carry-over from other donors' samples.

This clonotype was detected only a few times. The chain employs TRBV20-1 and TRBJ2-7; no reliable D call. The CDR3 spans 13 residues. CDR1 and CDR2 from the germline V gene are DFQATT and SNEGSKA (reference sequence). Trimming stripped 0 bases from V and 0 bases from J, with 6 bases between. The CDR3 DNA sequence: TGCAGTGCTAGAGACCCCCTCTCCTACGAGCAGTACTTC. Protein product: CSARDPLSYEQYF.

The chain has TRBV5-4 and TRBJ1-5, with D possibly TRBD1 on 5 matching bases. This CDR3 comprises 14 residues. Germline V CDR1 and CDR2: SGHNT, YYREEE (reference sequence). V was clipped by 9 bases and J by 1 base, with 14 bases between them. The CDR3 sequence: CATHHQGSNQPQHF. The CDR3 nucleotides are TGTGCCACCCACCACCAGGGAAGCAATCAGCCCCAGCATTTT.

The CDR3 protein is CASSPGQGISTDTQYF. The CDR3 DNA reads as TGTGCCAGCAGCCCGGGACAGGGCATAAGCACAGATACGCAGTATTTT. The V call is TRBV6-2 or TRBV6-3, the J call TRBJ2-3, with TRBD1 matching 9 bases. J lost 0 bases, V lost 6 bases, and 7 bases had no gene match. CDR1 is MNHEY and CDR2 is SVGEGT in the germline V gene. CDR3 length: 16 amino acids.

This clonotype was found many times. V is TRBV4-1 and J is TRBJ1-5; D not resolved. V was pared by 4 bases and J by 0 bases, with 4 bases between. CDR3 length equals 13 residues. Germline lookup yields CDR1 MGHRA and CDR2 YSYEKL. This CDR3 is CASSRSSNQPQHF. DNA of the CDR3: TGCGCCAGCAGCCGTAGTAGCAATCAGCCCCAGCATTTT.

This clonotype was observed many times. V is TRBV9 and J is TRBJ2-3, with unresolved D. This CDR3 has 14 residues. V gave up 1 base and J gave up 5 bases, with 11 bases separating them. CDR1 is SGDLS, CDR2 YYNGEE, per germline. The CDR3 DNA sequence: TGTGCCAGCAGCGTATCAGTAAGAGTAGATACGCAGTATTTT. It specifies CASSVSVRVDTQYF.

The chain recombines TRBV5-1 with TRBJ2-1; 7 nucleotides align to TRBD2. Germline trimming cut 4 bases from V and 4 bases from J; bases unmatched to any gene: 8. The CDR3 runs 15 residues. Germline V gene sequence: CDR1 SGHRS, CDR2 YFSETQ. As DNA, the CDR3 is TGCGCCAGCAGCCAAACGGGGGGAACGTACAATGAGCAGTTCTTC. This translates into CASSQTGGTYNEQFF.

The gene calls are TRBV13 and TRBJ1-6, with 8 bases matching TRBD1. Trimming cost V 3 bases and J 7 bases; bases outside gene matches: 8. The CDR3 totals 16 residues. Per germline, CDR1 PRHDT and CDR2 FYEKMQ (reference sequence). CDR3 nucleotide sequence: TGTGCCAGCAGCTTCAGCGCAGGGGGCGCGAATTCACCCCTCCACTTT. Translation gives CASSFSAGGANSPLHF.

This clonotype came up many times. The rearrangement joins TRBV7-9 to TRBJ1-5; D remains ambiguous. Trimming left V 1 base short and J 7 bases short, with 11 bases between. Germline V CDR1 and CDR2: SEHNR, FQNEAQ (reference sequence). This CDR3 has 14 residues. CDR3 residues: CASSLEGGEQPQHF. The DNA for the CDR3 is TGTGCCAGCAGCTTAGAGGGAGGCGAACAGCCCCAGCATTTT.

In this sample, this clonotype turned up a few times. V and J are TRBV7-3 and TRBJ2-7; possibly TRBD1 for D (5 bases). CDR1 is SGHTA and CDR2 is FQGTGA in the germline V gene. This CDR3 contains 13 residues. V lost 0 bases and J lost 8, with 11 bases in between. Here the CDR3 reads CASSLTSRAKQYF. The CDR3 DNA reads as TGTGCCAGCAGCTTAACTAGCAGGGCTAAGCAGTACTTC.

This clonotype was seen ten or more times. This chain joins TRBV19 and TRBJ1-1, with D possibly TRBD1 on 6 matching bases. CDR3 length equals 16 residues. Germline V CDR1 and CDR2: LNHDA, SQIVND (reference sequence). Trimming shortened V by 3 bases and J by 4 bases, and 18 bases separated the two germline ends. The CDR3 reads CASSIRGRGDGTEAFF. The CDR3 DNA sequence: TGTGCCAGTAGTATTCGGGGCAGGGGTGATGGCACTGAAGCTTTCTTT.

This clonotype occurred many times. V usage is TRBV24-1 and J usage is TRBJ2-3; D remains ambiguous. The CDR3 covers 13 residues. Germline V CDR1 and CDR2: KGHDR, SFDVKD. Trimming removed 1 base from V and 4 bases from J, with 5 bases in between. The CDR3 DNA sequence: TGTGCCACCAGTGATTTTAAAGCAGATACGCAGTATTTT. It is translated as CATSDFKADTQYF.

This clonotype was recorded at least ten times. The chain carries TRBV7-3 and TRBJ2-1; TRBD2 matches 10 bases. Per germline, CDR1 SGHTA and CDR2 FQGTGA. J gave up 7 bases and V 3 bases, and 6 bases lay outside the gene matches. The CDR3 is made up of 15 amino acids. The CDR3 sequence: CASSLSGGAGNEQFF. The CDR3 region has the DNA TGTGCCAGCAGCTTGAGCGGGGGGGCCGGAAATGAGCAGTTCTTC.

This clonotype was found many times. This chain links TRBV20-1 with TRBJ2-1; TRBD1 aligns across 8 bases. Germline-derived CDR1 and CDR2 are DFQATT and SNEGSKA (reference sequence). V lost 6 bases and J lost 4; bases outside the gene matches: 8. The CDR3 extends over 14 amino acids. The CDR3 DNA follows: TGCAGTGCGAAAAAACAGGGGGTGTACAATGAGCAGTTCTTC. Amino acids: CSAKKQGVYNEQFF.

This clonotype was seen ten or more times. The rearrangement links TRBV20-1 to TRBJ1-1; possibly TRBD1 for D (5 bases). The CDR3 runs 13 residues. In germline, CDR1 is DFQATT, CDR2 SNEGSKA (reference sequence). The V end lost 1 base, the J end lost 7 bases, and 13 bases lay between the germline ends. CDR3: CSARGTPGDEAFF. The CDR3 DNA sequence: TGCAGTGCTAGAGGAACGCCGGGGGATGAAGCTTTCTTT.

This clonotype was seen ten or more times. The chain joins TRBV12-3 or TRBV12-4 to TRBJ2-4; tentatively, D is TRBD1 (6 bases). The V end lost 2 bases, the J end lost 4 bases, and 12 bases lay between the germline ends. The CDR3 totals 15 residues. CDR3 sequence reads: CASSLSAGEKNIQYF. Here the CDR3 DNA reads TGTGCCAGCAGTTTAAGCGCAGGGGAAAAAAACATTCAGTACTTC.

This clonotype came up many times. The V call is TRBV7-9, the J call TRBJ1-1; D is undetermined. Trimming cost V 2 bases and J 2 bases, with 12 bases left between them. The CDR3 totals 15 residues. Germline V gene data show CDR1 as SEHNR and CDR2 as FQNEAQ (reference sequence). This chain's CDR3 is CASSLKGGSNTEAFF. DNA for the CDR3: TGTGCCAGCAGCTTAAAGGGAGGCAGTAACACTGAAGCTTTCTTT.

This clonotype was recorded at least ten times. The chain has TRBV7-9 and TRBJ1-2, with D tentatively TRBD1 (6 bases). The CDR3 sequence is 18 residues long. Deletions cut 6 bases from V and 2 bases from J, with 25 bases between. The germline V gene has CDR1 SEHNR and CDR2 FQNEAQ (reference sequence). For the CDR3, the DNA is TGTGCCAGCAGACATAAACATAACTTCACGGGACAAAACTATGGCTACACCTTC. It encodes CASRHKHNFTGQNYGYTF.

This clonotype has at least ten counts. The rearrangement joins TRBV7-2 to TRBJ1-2; D gene ambiguous. The CDR3 contains 14 residues. From germline, CDR1 is SGHTA and CDR2 FQGNSA. With 2 bases removed from V and 0 bases from J, the gap between germline ends came to 7 bases. CDR3 nucleotide sequence: TGTGCCAGCAGCTTACAACCAGCTAACTATGGCTACACCTTC. Its protein is CASSLQPANYGYTF.

The chain combines TRBV27 with TRBJ2-7; TRBD2 matches 7 bases. This CDR3 is 16 amino acids long. CDR1 and CDR2 from the germline V gene are MNHEY and SMNVEV (reference sequence). The ends lost 1 base at V and 7 bases at J; junction bases unmatched: 13. CDR3 sequence reads: CASSLWATSRTSEQYF. The CDR3 region has the DNA TGTGCCAGCAGTTTATGGGCGACTAGCCGGACGTCGGAGCAGTACTTC.

A few counts support this clonotype. J is TRBJ2-5 and V is TRBV5-6; no reliable D call. The CDR3 totals 13 residues. V was clipped by 3 bases and J by 2 bases, with 8 bases between them. Germline V gene lookup returns CDR1 SGHDT and CDR2 YYEEEE. This CDR3 is CASSSRVQETQYF. CDR3 nucleotides: TGTGCCAGCAGCTCCCGGGTGCAAGAGACCCAGTACTTC.

This chain joins TRBV13 and TRBJ1-2, with 7 bases aligning to TRBD1. J gave up 5 bases and V 5 bases, and 14 bases lay outside the gene matches. This CDR3 is built from 16 residues. CDR1 is PRHDT, CDR2 FYEKMQ, per germline (reference sequence). The CDR3 sequence is CASSPRGTDPQYGYTF. CDR3 DNA: TGTGCCAGCAGCCCCCGGGGGACAGATCCCCAATATGGCTACACCTTC.

This clonotype was counted many times. V gene TRBV28 combines with J gene TRBJ2-1; 8 nucleotides agree with TRBD2. Germline V gene sequence: CDR1 MDHEN, CDR2 SYDVKM. The V and J ends lost 6 bases and 6 bases, in that order; junction bases with no gene match: 7. The CDR3 totals 14 residues. CDR3 sequence: CASRLAGPVNEQFF. The CDR3 nucleotides read TGTGCCAGCAGGCTAGCGGGCCCTGTCAATGAGCAGTTCTTC.

This clonotype came up many times. The chain recombines TRBV15 with TRBJ2-1; D possibly corresponds to TRBD2 (5 bases). V lost 2 bases and J 0 bases, leaving 11 bases between the germline ends. The CDR3 has 16 residues. CDR1 and CDR2 (germline): LNHNV, YYDKDF (reference sequence). CDR3 DNA sequence: TGTGCCACCAGCAGAAAGCGGAGCAGCTCCTACAATGAGCAGTTCTTC. Protein product: CATSRKRSSSYNEQFF.

This clonotype was picked up many times. V usage is TRBV5-1 and J usage is TRBJ2-1; no definite D call. The V gene lost 2 bases and the J gene lost 0 bases, with 9 bases spanning the gap. Germline V lookup: CDR1 SGHRS, CDR2 YFSETQ. The CDR3 is 15 residues long. The CDR3 region is CASSLDSSSYNEQFF. CDR3 in DNA: TGCGCCAGCAGCTTAGACTCGAGCTCCTACAATGAGCAGTTCTTC.

There are a few counts of this clonotype. The chain is built from TRBV20-1 and TRBJ1-5; D uncertain. Germline V gives CDR1 DFQATT, CDR2 SNEGSKA (reference sequence). The V end was cut by 4 bases, the J end by 0 bases, with 19 bases between. This CDR3 is built from 17 residues. This chain's CDR3 is CSATSLGTGYSNQPQHF. The CDR3 DNA sequence: TGCAGTGCTACCTCGTTGGGAACCGGATATAGCAATCAGCCCCAGCATTTT.